This TCR beta chain was profiled in a study of graft-versus-host responses after intestinal transplantation. Study-wide context: Multivisceral, liver-intestinal, or isolated intestinal transplants were received by the recipients. Findings of the study overall: The study associated peak circulating GvH clone levels with early post-transplant HvG declines. Subjects displaying graft-donor T cell macrochimerism possessed elevated graft-versus-host to host-versus-graft clonal ratios inside allografts.

The CDR3 extends over 13 amino acids. The germline gives CDR1 SGHRS, CDR2 YFSETQ. Trimming removed 7 bases at V and 4 bases at J, with 14 bases between. Points on this clone: The antigen remains unidentified.

Assay used: immunoSEQ multiplex PCR; TCRdb lists only in-frame clones, some missing. The sample lists about 35,000 clones; approximately 96% were seen once. The input for sequencing was PBMCs, taken 16 days after intestinal transplant. The genes are TRBV5-1 and TRBJ1-1; no firm D call. The clonotype was recovered from a human patient who received an intestinal transplant, so some T cells may come from the graft donor. CDR3: CASSPGLGTEAFF. Here the CDR3 DNA reads TGCGCCAGCTCGCCGGGTTTGGGCACTGAAGCTTTCTTT.